This T cell receptor (beta chain) was identified in a study of T cell changes during pregnancy in multiple sclerosis. CDR3 length: 13 residues. The V segment lost 6 bases and the J segment 13 bases; nucleotides outside the gene matches: 8. Germline values: CDR1 SQVTM, CDR2 ANQGSEA. The protocol was immunoSEQ multiplex PCR, while the TCRdb copy is restricted to in-frame clones and leaves out a portion. This table has fewer than 110,000 clones, about nine tenths appearing once. The sample consisted of peripheral blood, taken in the third trimester of pregnancy. The TCR was taken from a female donor in good health, enrolled as a control in a pregnancy study. This chain joins TRBV29-1 and TRBJ2-1; 14 positions agree with TRBD2. CDR3 residues: CSVRLAGGFIQFF. The CDR3 DNA follows: TGCAGCGTACGACTAGCGGGGGGGTTCATTCAGTTCTTC.